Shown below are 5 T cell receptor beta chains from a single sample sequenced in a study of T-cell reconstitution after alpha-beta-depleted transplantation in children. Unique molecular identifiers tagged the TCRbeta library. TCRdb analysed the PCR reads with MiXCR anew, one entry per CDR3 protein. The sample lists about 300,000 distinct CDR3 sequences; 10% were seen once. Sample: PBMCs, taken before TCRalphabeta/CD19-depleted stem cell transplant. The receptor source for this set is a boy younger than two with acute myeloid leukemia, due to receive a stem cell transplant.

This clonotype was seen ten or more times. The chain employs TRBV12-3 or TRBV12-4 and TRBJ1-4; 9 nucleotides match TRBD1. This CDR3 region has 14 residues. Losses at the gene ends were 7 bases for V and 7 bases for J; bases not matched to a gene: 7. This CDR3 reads CASTPGTGTEKLFF. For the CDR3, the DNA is TGTGCCAGCACCCCCGGGACAGGGACTGAAAAACTGTTTTTT.

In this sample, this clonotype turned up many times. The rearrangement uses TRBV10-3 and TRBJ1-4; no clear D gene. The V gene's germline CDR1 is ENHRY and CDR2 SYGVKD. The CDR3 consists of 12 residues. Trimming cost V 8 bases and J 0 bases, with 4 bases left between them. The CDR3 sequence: CAIGATNEKLFF. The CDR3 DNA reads TGTGCCATCGGGGCAACTAATGAAAAACTGTTTTTT.

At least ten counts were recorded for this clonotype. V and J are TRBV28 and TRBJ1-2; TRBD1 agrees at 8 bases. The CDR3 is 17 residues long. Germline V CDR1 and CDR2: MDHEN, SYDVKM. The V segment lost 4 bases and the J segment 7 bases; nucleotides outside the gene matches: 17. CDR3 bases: TGTGCCAGCAGTTCCTCCTCCGGGACAGGAAACCGGGGTGGCTACACCTTC. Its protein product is CASSSSSGTGNRGGYTF.

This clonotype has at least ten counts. CDR3 protein: CSARWRGTGELFF. CDR3 sequence (DNA): TGCAGTGCTAGATGGAGGGGCACCGGGGAGCTGTTTTTT. V is TRBV20-1 and J is TRBJ2-2; D may be TRBD2 (6 bases). Germline lookup yields CDR1 DFQATT and CDR2 SNEGSKA (reference sequence). The V end lost 2 bases, the J end lost 4 bases, and 8 bases lay between the germline ends. The CDR3 extends over 13 amino acids.

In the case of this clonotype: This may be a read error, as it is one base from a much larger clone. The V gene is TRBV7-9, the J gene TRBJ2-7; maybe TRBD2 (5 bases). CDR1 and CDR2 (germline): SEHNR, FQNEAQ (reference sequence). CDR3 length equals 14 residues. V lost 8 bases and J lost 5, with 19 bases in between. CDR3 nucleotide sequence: TGTGCCAGCTCCTCAGGAGGACTGTCCCACGAGCAGTACTTC. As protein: CASSSGGLSHEQYF.